One and the same sample provided the 13 T cell receptor beta chains below, sequenced in a study of OX40 agonist ivuxolimab in advanced cancers. The method was immunoSEQ multiplex PCR; TCRdb's version includes in-frame clones alone and lacks a portion of them. The repertoire holds fewer than 15,000 clones, with 80% to 85% as singletons. Sample: CD4+ or CD8+ T cells sorted from blood, taken in a trial of the OX40 agonist ivuxolimab. The receptors stem from an adult with an advanced solid tumor such as melanoma, head and neck, liver or kidney cancer.

The chain uses TRBV9 and TRBJ2-1; D might be TRBD2 (5 bases). Looked up from germline, CDR1 is SGDLS and CDR2 is YYNGEE. Between the trimmed V and J ends, which lost 1 base and 9 bases, there was a span of 11 bases. CDR3 length equals 13 residues. For the CDR3, the DNA is TGTGCCAGCAGCGTATTAGATCGGGGTGAGCAGTTCTTC. It codes for CASSVLDRGEQFF.

This clone was detected a few times. The rearrangement links TRBV29-1 to TRBJ1-2, with 7 nucleotides matching TRBD1. The V gene end was trimmed by 7 bases and the J gene end by 8 bases; junction bases not matched to a gene: 13. CDR1 SQVTM and CDR2 ANQGSEA come from the germline V gene. This CDR3 has 13 amino acids. The DNA of the CDR3 is TGCAGCGCCCTTCGACAGGGAGAAGGGGGCTACACCTTC. Its protein is CSALRQGEGGYTF.

The chain combines TRBV27 with TRBJ2-1, with TRBD1 matching over 8 bases. Germline CDR1 is MNHEY and CDR2 is SMNVEV (reference sequence). Trimming at V came to 3 bases and at J to 8 bases, leaving 6 bases not matched to a gene. This CDR3 has 14 residues. CDR3 sequence: CASSFPGQVDEQFF. Here the CDR3 DNA reads TGTGCCAGCAGTTTTCCGGGACAGGTTGATGAGCAGTTCTTC.

The chain employs TRBV29-1 and TRBJ2-3; no definite D call. This CDR3 is 16 amino acids long. The ends were cut back, 0 bases at V and 0 bases at J, with 13 bases in the middle. Germline lookup yields CDR1 SQVTM and CDR2 ANQGSEA. CDR3 protein: CSVEDQDGYSTDTQYF. DNA of the CDR3: TGCAGCGTTGAAGATCAAGACGGGTATAGCACAGATACGCAGTATTTT.

This chain links TRBV19 with TRBJ1-5; 10 bases map to TRBD1. Germline V gene sequence: CDR1 LNHDA, CDR2 SQIVND (reference sequence). The J segment lost 6 bases and the V segment lost 5 bases, leaving 4 bases of the junction unmatched. CDR3 length: 14 residues. The CDR3 protein is CASSVGQGSQPQHF. The CDR3 DNA reads TGTGCCAGTAGTGTGGGACAGGGGAGTCAGCCCCAGCATTTT.

The V gene is TRBV9, the J gene TRBJ1-3; D ambiguous. Trimming took off 4 bases at V and 0 bases at J, with 11 bases between the two ends. The V gene's germline CDR1 is SGDLS and CDR2 YYNGEE. The CDR3 contains 15 residues. The CDR3: CASSSQHHSGNTIYF. The CDR3 DNA reads TGTGCCAGCAGCAGCCAACACCACTCTGGAAACACCATATATTTT.

The chain has TRBV28 and TRBJ2-3; D unresolved. V lost 3 bases to trimming and J lost 7 bases, with 8 bases between them. Germline CDR1 and CDR2: MDHEN and SYDVKM. The CDR3 totals 12 residues. The CDR3 sequence: CASSFAGYTQYF. The CDR3 DNA follows: TGTGCCAGCAGTTTCGCCGGCTATACGCAGTATTTT.

The rearrangement uses TRBV6-5 and TRBJ2-7; D is perhaps TRBD1 (6 bases). CDR1 is MNHEY, CDR2 SVGAGI, per germline. This CDR3 contains 15 residues. The V and J ends lost 0 bases and 3 bases respectively, with 12 bases between them. The CDR3 region has the DNA TGTGCCAGCAGTTACTCCTCGACAGGTGACTACGAGCAGTACTTC. Amino acids: CASSYSSTGDYEQYF.

The J gene is TRBJ2-6, the V gene TRBV19; 10 bases fit TRBD1. Germline CDR1 is LNHDA and CDR2 is SQIVND (reference sequence). V lost 6 bases, J lost 4 bases, and 18 bases stayed unmatched. This CDR3 region has 20 residues. CDR3 sequence: CASSLTTRDRGLSGANVLTF. DNA of the CDR3: TGTGCCAGTAGCCTAACAACTCGGGACAGGGGTTTGTCCGGGGCCAACGTCCTGACTTTC.

V usage is TRBV7-6 and J usage is TRBJ2-7, with TRBD1 as a possible D gene (5 bases). This CDR3 comprises 13 residues. Germline-derived CDR1 and CDR2 are SGHVS and FNYEAQ. V lost 1 base and J 5 bases, leaving 9 bases between the germline ends. The CDR3 DNA reads TGTGCCAGCAGCTTAGGGGCAGGGAACGAGCAGTACTTC. It specifies CASSLGAGNEQYF.

V gene TRBV5-6 combines with J gene TRBJ2-7; tentative D call: TRBD2 (5 bases). The CDR3 covers 13 residues. Trimming left V 0 bases short and J 5 bases short, with 9 bases between. Germline CDR1 reads SGHDT; CDR2 reads YYEEEE. DNA of the CDR3: TGTGCCAGCAGCTTGGGAGGGCCCGACGAGCAGTACTTC. It specifies CASSLGGPDEQYF.

The chain uses TRBV28 and TRBJ2-3, with 12 nucleotides matching TRBD2. This CDR3 spans 16 amino acids. V trimming: 8 bases; J trimming: 2 bases; junction bases outside the gene matches: 8. Germline V gene sequence: CDR1 MDHEN, CDR2 SYDVKM. CDR3 DNA: TGTGCCAGCCGACTAGCGGGAGAGATAGCCACAGATACGCAGTATTTT. Translated: CASRLAGEIATDTQYF.

The chain couples TRBV9 to TRBJ2-1; D call uncertain. Trimming removed 6 bases at V and 6 bases at J, with 10 bases between. There are 12 residues in the CDR3. Germline V CDR1 and CDR2: SGDLS, YYNGEE. The CDR3 is CASTSSGNEQFF. Written as DNA, the CDR3 is TGTGCCAGCACCTCTAGTGGCAATGAGCAGTTCTTC.